The next 22 T cell receptor beta chains were all read from a single sample in a study of tissue T cells after allogeneic stem cell transplantation. Using immunoSEQ multiplex PCR, the repertoire was profiled, and TCRdb retains in-frame clones only, with some absent. The data show some 1,200 clones, less than 70% seen once. Adult allogeneic hematopoietic cell transplant recipients with steroid-refractory graft-versus-host disease were prospectively enrolled for research autopsy. Sample: stomach tissue, taken at autopsy. The origin of the receptors is a male patient at least 60 years old with steroid-refractory graft-versus-host disease after an allogeneic stem cell transplant. The graft donor may have contributed some T cells.

This clone is large within its sample. The chain employs TRBV4-2 and TRBJ2-3; TRBD2 aligns across 8 bases. The germline V gene encodes CDR1 LGHNA and CDR2 YNFKEQ. The trim removed 6 bases at V and 5 bases at J, leaving 19 bases unmatched. The CDR3 totals 18 residues. The CDR3 protein is CASSPATSGAPGGDTQYF. Written as DNA, the CDR3 is TGTGCCAGCAGTCCGGCAACTAGCGGAGCGCCCGGGGGAGATACGCAGTATTTT.

This chain joins TRBV18 and TRBJ1-1; weak D call: TRBD1 (5 bases). Germline lookup yields CDR1 KGHSH and CDR2 LQKENI. The V end was cut by 5 bases, the J end by 7 bases, with 17 bases between. The CDR3 loop spans 14 amino acids. The CDR3 DNA reads TGTGCCAGCTCAAGAGACCCCGGGGCAGATGAAGCTTTCTTT. Translating gives CASSRDPGADEAFF.

The chain is built from TRBV19 and TRBJ2-7, with D perhaps TRBD2 (6 bases). V lost 1 base and J 7 bases, leaving 14 bases between the germline ends. Per the germline V gene, CDR1 is LNHDA and CDR2 is SQIVND (reference sequence). The CDR3 spans 14 residues. The CDR3 loop is CASSIAEGMGEQYF. The CDR3 DNA is TGTGCCAGTAGTATAGCGGAGGGGATGGGAGAGCAGTACTTC.

This clone showed up just a few times. V usage is TRBV4-3 and J usage is TRBJ1-1; 7 nucleotides agree with TRBD1. The germline gives CDR1 LGHNA, CDR2 YSLEER. This CDR3 has 16 amino acids. V trimming: 1 base; J trimming: 2 bases; junction bases outside the gene matches: 7. CDR3 nucleotide sequence: TGCGCCAGCAGCCAAGTGGGGGACAGTTATAACACTGAAGCTTTCTTT. It is translated as CASSQVGDSYNTEAFF.

This rearrangement joins TRBV5-1 to TRBJ2-2; D is possibly TRBD1 (6 bases). Germline V gene data show CDR1 as SGHRS and CDR2 as YFSETQ. Between the trimmed V and J ends, which lost 2 bases and 8 bases, there was a span of 10 bases. The CDR3 has 13 amino acids. DNA of the CDR3: TGCGCCAGCAGCTTCGGACAGCCGGGGGAGCTGTTTTTT. This codes for CASSFGQPGELFF.

The gene calls are TRBV11-2 and TRBJ2-2, with D hard to call. The CDR3 contains 16 residues. Germline lookup yields CDR1 SGHAT and CDR2 FQNNGV. Between the trimmed V and J ends, which lost 3 bases and 1 base, there was a span of 12 bases. CDR3 amino acids: CASSLSGSLNTGELFF. The CDR3 bases are TGTGCCAGCAGCTTGTCCGGGTCATTGAACACCGGGGAGCTGTTTTTT.

Only a few counts were recorded for this clone. The CDR3 DNA reads as TGTGCCAGCAGTGCCGGGACTAGCTCGACAGATACGCAGTATTTT. The encoded protein is CASSAGTSSTDTQYF. V and J are TRBV2 and TRBJ2-3, with 9 bases identical to TRBD2. The CDR3 loop spans 15 amino acids. From germline, CDR1 is SNHLY and CDR2 FYNNEI. V shed 4 bases and J 3 bases; nucleotides not matched to a gene: 5.

V gene TRBV27 combines with J gene TRBJ1-1; maybe TRBD1 (5 bases). The CDR3 totals 15 residues. Trimming removed 5 bases from V and 0 bases from J, with 13 bases in between. Germline lookup yields CDR1 MNHEY and CDR2 SMNVEV (reference sequence). The CDR3 sequence: CASSTQTVMNTEAFF. In DNA form, the CDR3 reads TGTGCCAGCAGTACCCAGACAGTCATGAACACTGAAGCTTTCTTT.

The V gene is TRBV5-6, the J gene TRBJ2-4; 14 bases map to TRBD2. This CDR3 is 17 amino acids long. The V gene's germline CDR1 is SGHDT and CDR2 YYEEEE. Trimming cost V 4 bases and J 7 bases; bases outside gene matches: 10. CDR3 bases: TGTGCCAGCAGCAAGACTAGCGGGGGGGACAATAGGAACATTCAGTACTTC. Translating it yields CASSKTSGGDNRNIQYF.

This sequence joins TRBV21-1 and TRBJ2-3; the table's TRBD2 call for D was not verified on the DNA. TRBV21-1 is a recognized pseudogene. The CDR3 has 13 amino acids. The chain's CDR3 is CASSKRRADTQYF. The CDR3 nucleotides read TGTGCCAGCAGCAAGAGGAGGGCAGATACGCAGTATTTT.

This clone has just a few counts. The rearrangement joins TRBV5-5 to TRBJ2-7; maybe TRBD1 (6 bases). In germline, CDR1 is SGHKS, CDR2 YYEKEE (reference sequence). Trimming took 1 base from V and 2 from J, leaving 10 bases between them. The CDR3 sequence is 14 residues long. CDR3 amino acids: CASSLWDTTYEQYF. The CDR3 nucleotides are TGTGCCAGCAGCTTGTGGGACACCACCTACGAGCAGTACTTC.

The chain links TRBV27 to TRBJ1-2; 8 bases are a match to TRBD1. The length of the CDR3 is 14 residues. Germline-derived CDR1 and CDR2 are MNHEY and SMNVEV (reference sequence). V was clipped by 4 bases and J by 9 bases; unmatched bases: 10. The CDR3 loop reads CASSSWTTGVSYTF. In nucleotides, the CDR3 is TGTGCCAGCAGTTCCTGGACGACAGGGGTGAGCTACACCTTC.

This clone was picked up one time. V is TRBV27 and J is TRBJ1-3; D unresolved. The ends were cut back, 8 bases at V and 4 bases at J, with 6 bases in the middle. The CDR3 is 11 amino acids. CDR1 is MNHEY, CDR2 SMNVEV, per germline (reference sequence). The CDR3 spells CASWTGNTIYF. CDR3 nucleotide sequence: TGTGCCAGCTGGACCGGAAACACCATATATTTT.

The gene calls are TRBV5-1 and TRBJ1-2; no clear D gene. CDR3 size: 14 residues. Trimming took off 3 bases at V and 4 bases at J, with 13 bases between the two ends. CDR1 is SGHRS and CDR2 is YFSETQ in the germline V gene. CDR3 in amino acids: CASSSSAPAYGYTF. CDR3 DNA sequence: TGCGCCAGCAGCTCCTCGGCCCCAGCCTATGGCTACACCTTC. The full variable domain, rest sourced from reference TRBV5-1 and TRBJ1-2, is KAGVTQTPRYLIKTRGQQVTLSCSPISGHRSVSWYQQTPGQGLQFLFEYFSETQRNKGNFPGRFSGRQFSNSRSEMNVSTLELGDSALYLCASSSSAPAYGYTFGSGTRLTVV.

The chain recombines TRBV5-1 with TRBJ2-2; tentative D call: TRBD2 (6 bases). Trimming removed 4 bases from V and 6 bases from J, with 16 bases in between. This CDR3 comprises 15 residues. The germline V gene encodes CDR1 SGHRS and CDR2 YFSETQ. The CDR3 reads CASSTGGLGSGELFF. Here the CDR3 DNA reads TGCGCCAGCAGCACCGGGGGACTCGGTTCCGGGGAGCTGTTTTTT.

Only one count was recorded for this clone. V and J are TRBV19 and TRBJ1-5; possible D gene TRBD1, 5 bases. The length of the CDR3 is 15 residues. V was pared by 4 bases and J by 9 bases, with 19 bases between. The germline CDR1 and CDR2 sequences are LNHDA and SQIVND (reference sequence). This CDR3 reads CASSTTARGVSPQHF. In nucleotides, the CDR3 is TGTGCCAGTAGTACCACCGCTAGGGGCGTCTCGCCCCAGCATTTT.

This chain's CDR3 is CASSDTPGSGGAYNEQFF. The CDR3 coding sequence is TGTGCCAGCAGCGATACCCCCGGGAGCGGGGGGGCCTACAATGAGCAGTTCTTC. The rearrangement links TRBV28 to TRBJ2-1, with 10 bases identical to TRBD2. The CDR3 loop spans 18 amino acids. Germline CDR1 and CDR2: MDHEN and SYDVKM. V was pared by 6 bases and J by 2 bases, with 13 bases of the junction left unmatched. Together with reference TRBV28 and TRBJ2-1, the CDR3 gives the full variable domain: DVKVTQSSRYLVKRTGEKVFLECVQDMDHENMFWYRQDPGLGLRLIYFSYDVKMKEKGDIPEGYSVSREKKERFSLILESASTNQTSMYLCASSDTPGSGGAYNEQFFGPGTRLTVL.

The chain is built from TRBV19 and TRBJ2-3; tentative D call: TRBD1 (6 bases). V lost 10 bases and J 5 bases, leaving 16 bases between the germline ends. Germline V gene lookup returns CDR1 LNHDA and CDR2 SQIVND (reference sequence). The CDR3 runs 13 residues. CDR3 nucleotides: TGTGCCACCGCGCCGGGACAAGAAGATACGCAGTATTTT. The encoded protein is CATAPGQEDTQYF.

V is TRBV2 and J is TRBJ1-1, with D unresolved. Germline V gives CDR1 SNHLY, CDR2 FYNNEI. Trimming pared 7 bases from V and 1 base from J, leaving 19 bases between. This CDR3 is built from 16 residues. This chain's CDR3 is CASTGTTESRNTEAFF. CDR3 coding DNA: TGTGCCAGCACAGGTACGACCGAAAGCAGGAACACTGAAGCTTTCTTT. Full variable domain (missing parts from reference TRBV2 and TRBJ1-1): EPEVTQTPSHQVTQMGQEVILRCVPISNHLYFYWYRQILGQKVEFLVSFYNNEISEKSEIFDDQFSVERPDGSNFTLKIRSTKLEDSAMYFCASTGTTESRNTEAFFGQGTRLTVV.

J is TRBJ1-1 and V is TRBV6-5; D ambiguous. V was shortened by 0 bases and J by 0 bases, with 5 bases between the two germline ends. The CDR3 sequence is 14 residues long. CDR1 and CDR2 (germline): MNHEY, SVGAGI. CDR3 sequence (DNA): TGTGCCAGCAGTTACTCGGGGATGAACACTGAAGCTTTCTTT. Amino acids: CASSYSGMNTEAFF.

A few counts support this clone. The chain combines TRBV18 with TRBJ2-5; D possibly corresponds to TRBD2 (5 bases). Trimming removed 0 bases from V and 3 bases from J, with 5 bases in between. This CDR3 contains 13 residues. Germline CDR1 KGHSH, CDR2 LQKENI. Written as DNA, the CDR3 is TGTGCCAGCTCACCACCCGGGGAAGAGACCCAGTACTTC. Translating gives CASSPPGEETQYF.

This sequence joins TRBV2 and TRBJ1-1; D is unresolved. The CDR3 has 13 residues. Germline V lookup: CDR1 SNHLY, CDR2 FYNNEI. The V gene lost 5 bases and the J gene lost 3 bases, with 10 bases spanning the gap. The CDR3, as DNA: TGTGCCAGCAGTTTAGACGGCTACACTGAAGCTTTCTTT. Translation gives CASSLDGYTEAFF.